Detailed here is one T cell receptor (beta chain). Its matching antigen is unknown. CD4+ cells underwent separation, giving CD45RA+ naive and CD45RA-negative memory subsets. Sequenced by immunoSEQ multiplex PCR; TCRdb stores in-frame clones only, minus some. Among about 2.3 million clones, more than 80% were seen once, and the ten largest hold 0.39%. The data were obtained in a study of shared clonotypes between healthy human individuals. Whole-study results and caveats: All-four-donor shared clonotypes had higher generation probabilities than non-shared clonotypes did. Tissue TCR repertoires likely differ from these blood-only repertoires.

V lost 4 bases to trimming and J lost 5 bases; unmatched junction nucleotides: 6. This CDR3 has 15 amino acids. The germline gives CDR1 SGHTA, CDR2 FQGNSA. Sequenced material: naive CD4+ T cells from PBMCs. Stated subset: CD45RA+ positively selected. The chain employs TRBV7-2 and TRBJ2-2; 8 bases line up with TRBD1. The TCR originated in a man aged 18 to 29 in good health. Some clones in this sample may be carry-over from other donors' samples. In DNA form, the CDR3 reads TGTGCCAGCAGCTCTCAGGGGGCAAGGACCGGGGAGCTGTTTTTT. Its protein product is CASSSQGARTGELFF.